This TCR beta chain was observed in a study of T cell repertoires in cytomegalovirus infection. Study at large: The authors used CMV epitopes that were HLA-C-restricted (recently identified) and HLA-B-restricted (well studied). Broader study findings: CMV carriers with the relevant HLA were identified by cumulative public TCR beta family frequency. Dominating the ex vivo response were HLA-C-restricted CMV-specific TCR beta clonotypes.

The CDR3 extends over 14 amino acids. Trimming took off 0 bases at V and 5 bases at J, with 11 bases between the two ends. CDR1 and CDR2 from the germline V gene are SGHVS and FQNEAQ. TCRdb called the reads again in MiXCR, with one record for every CDR3 protein. The data hold roughly 700,000 distinct CDR3 sequences, with around a third observed a single time. Comment on this clonotype: Its antigen is undetermined.

The material was cultured PBMCs, obtained from culture after CMV antigen stimulation. The genes are TRBV7-8 and TRBJ2-7, with D hard to call. The source of this sequence is a human donor in good health (CMV status not recorded). Some clones in this sample may be carry-over from other donors' samples. CDR3 DNA: TGTGCCAGCAGCTTAGCGCCGGGTTTTGACGAGCAGTACTTC. This translates into CASSLAPGFDEQYF.